This T cell receptor beta chain derives from a study of T cells after yellow fever vaccination. Ten or more counts support this clonotype. The CDR3 totals 15 residues. Germline lookup yields CDR1 SGHRS and CDR2 YFSETQ. V lost 4 bases and J lost 4; bases outside the gene matches: 4. TCRdb used MiXCR to reprocess the 5' RACE reads, holding one entry per CDR3 protein. The sample has about 350,000 distinct CDR3 sequences, roughly 8.3% seen once; the top ten hold 17%. Sequenced material: PBMCs, taken about 49 days after the first yellow fever vaccination. The receptor was isolated from a man younger than 30 who received the YFV17D yellow fever vaccine. This rearrangement joins TRBV5-1 to TRBJ2-1; 11 bases align to TRBD2. The CDR3 DNA is TGCGCCAGCAGCGCCGGGACTAGCGGTTACAATGAGCAGTTCTTC. The encoded protein is CASSAGTSGYNEQFF.